This T cell receptor beta chain originates from a study of cytomegalovirus exposure and HLA in healthy donors (TCRdb year 2017). With respect to the entire study: In an earlier analysis of 587 of the donors, 250 to 300 Gb of sequence data and approximately 120 million unique TCR beta sequences from 180 million or so T cells were reported. Around 320 gigabases of sequencing data and tens of millions of unique TCR sequences were included in an early release covering roughly 700 HLA-typed donors. Of the approximately 400 genotyped donors, around 81% fell in the genetic ancestry cluster associated with self-reported Caucasian donors. The study aimed to test whether cataloging public T cell receptors could reveal signatures of past pathogen exposure. The study used immunosequencing to profile the T cell repertoires of several hundred subjects and linked those repertoires to cytomegalovirus serostatus. A separate validation cohort of more than 100 different subjects was used in addition to the roughly 670-subject first cohort. To predict cytomegalovirus infection status, the study combined high-throughput TCR immunosequencing, statistical association of individual TCRs with disease status, and machine learning. A later analysis re-analyzed previously published TCR beta repertoires from roughly 690 donors and added high-resolution HLA genotyping to study TCR occurrence patterns. The later analysis used no new phenotypic data to find candidate immune exposures, relying instead on TCR beta sequences and their occurrence across donors. In an earlier analysis of over 550 of the donors, high-throughput TCR beta sequencing was used to judge whether each TCR beta V gene segment behaved as functional or pseudogenic. Donor age, sex, ethnicity and CMV serostatus were compiled together with the repertoire data. Genome-wide SNP genotypes for about 60% of the roughly 670 donors were used in a later genetic analysis, which treated that subset as a discovery cohort. All discovery cohort repertoires had been generated on a single sequencing platform. Class I and class II HLA loci were covered by the typing at four-digit resolution. Typing coverage varied by locus: roughly 620-630 donors for A, B, C, DRB1 and DQB1; around 560 for DQA1; around 570 for DPA1; 400 to 480 for DPB1. About five DR-DQ haplotypes were handled as single units for association and clustering because linkage in the cohort was strong. Among roughly 400 genotyped donors of the cohort, an average of approximately 220,000 unique TCR beta nucleotide sequences was sequenced per donor, of which approximately 18% were non-productive.

Comments on this clone: No cognate antigen has been identified for it. No qualities accompany the bases; no much larger clone lies one base away.

Study-level results and caveats: Compared with the 666-donor mean, donors in an Asian-associated ancestry cluster had fewer N-insertions in productive TCRs, according to a later genetic analysis. Because the 87-base-pair reads could not distinguish some IMGT-functional V segments, including TRBV6-2 and TRBV6-3, those segments were excluded. In this cohort, only TCR beta chains were sequenced, and detectable features were limited by the absence of alpha or paired-chain data. In vitro tests confirmed that a few of the cytomegalovirus-associated TCR beta chains recognize cytomegalovirus antigens. A later analysis reported that several top co-occurrence clusters appeared linked to parvovirus B19, influenza, CMV and Epstein-Barr virus. CMV serostatus was the only immune exposure information available for the cohort. A later genetic analysis associated a missense DCLRE1C variant with V-gene and J-gene trimming of TCR beta chains, and an independent cohort replicated the association. Broadly in line with IMGT annotations, most TCR beta V segments showed up in productive rearrangements about 90% or about 30% of the time in an earlier analysis of 450 to 600 of the donors. The classifier was reported to diagnose cytomegalovirus status with high specificity and sensitivity in both the original cohort and the validation cohort. A further reported finding was that TCR beta sequences accurately predicted the HLA-A and HLA-B alleles for most subjects in the first cohort. A later analysis associated about 17,000 TCR beta sequences with specific HLA alleles at a false discovery rate of 0.05. The presence/absence analyses assumed that sequencing depth was roughly uniform across donors, and that assumption may not be true. While some public TCRs were present in many individuals, most TCR sequences turned up only very rarely across donors. In a later analysis, the rate of TCR association differed among HLA loci, with DRB1 alleles having the most associated TCRs and HLA-C alleles having the fewest. The sequencing pipeline was judged likely to have produced a cluster of highly shared sequence variants as a technical artifact. Because counts were too low, 15 to 20 rarely observed V segments, including chromosome 9 orphons, were excluded from the earlier analysis of 587 of the donors. According to a later analysis, most CMV-associated TCR beta chains appeared to be HLA-restricted, and the HLA associations seemed to be driven largely by CMV exposure. Linkage disequilibrium might explain the correlated functional status among segregating V segments, but an unknown experimental factor could not be excluded. It was suggested by the authors that the approach could potentially be generalized to other disease states and immunological phenotypes. When HLA alleles, especially DR and DQ, strongly co-occurred, attributing TCR associations to individual alleles was difficult. Because HLA typing was unavailable for some donors at each locus, only the typed subset was used in association tests. In a later analysis, HLA-associated TCR beta chains were found to be more clonally expanded and to have lower generation probabilities than equally common non-associated chains. A total of about 180 TCR beta chains were listed by the study as associated with cytomegalovirus.

The cohort was made up of roughly 670 healthy bone marrow donors. Cohort members were all nominally healthy when sampled, although unrecorded immune exposures were likely present. The donor tested CMV seropositive and was one of the 289 seropositive cohort members. A peripheral blood sample was collected from each donor, and TCR beta sequencing was performed on peripheral blood mononuclear cells. Genomic DNA was extracted from the blood cell samples with the Qiagen DNeasy Blood Extraction Kit. The CDR3 contains 15 residues, cysteine and phenylalanine counted. The CDR3 DNA has 45 bases and is translated from base 1. The germline V gene specifies SGDLS as CDR1 and YYNGEE as CDR2. Here V drops 0 bases and J drops 2 bases, and the junction holds 1 base not matched to any gene. The protocol used for the library was the immunoSEQ multiplex PCR assay. A mixture of 60 forward primers for TCR Vbeta segments and 13 reverse primers for TCR Jbeta segments was used in the multiplex PCR. The CDR3 region of rearranged TCR beta genes was amplified from genomic DNA by a multiplex PCR assay. Amplified TCR beta libraries were sequenced as 87-base-pair reads on the Illumina HiSeq System. Under the source paper's analysis protocol: A later analysis tallied 80 million to 95 million unique TCR beta chains across the 610 or so repertoires, and around 9.9 million of those chains were shared by two or more donors. Raw reads were error-corrected and collapsed into unique sequences with a nearest-neighbor algorithm that merged closely related sequences to remove PCR and sequencing errors. V, D and J gene segments were assigned by aligning CDR3 sequences to IMGT reference sequences. For a sequence to be retained, a match of at least six nucleotides to both a V gene segment and a J gene segment was required. Rearrangements were classified as productive when the CDR3 lacked stop codons and remained in frame with V and J, and all other rearrangements were classified as non-productive. Following IMGT convention, CDR3 was defined as the stretch from the second conserved V-encoded cysteine up to the conserved J-encoded phenylalanine. In an earlier analysis of 587 of the donors, sequences lacking an unambiguous match to a single V gene segment were excluded. An earlier analysis of 587 of the donors called V segments functional above 56.7% productive rearrangements and segregating when the between-donor standard deviation exceeded 5%. To diagnose cytomegalovirus status from the catalog of TCR beta chain sequences, a statistical classification framework was built. In a later analysis, TCR nucleotide sequences were compared against IMGT/GENE-DB human TR gene sequences so that V and J genes could be assigned. The TCRdist pipeline was used in a later analysis to assign CDR3 sequences and most-parsimonious VDJ recombination scenarios. In a later analysis, each TCR beta chain was defined by its CDR3 amino acid sequence together with its V-gene family, and reads without a unique V-gene family were excluded. To address suspected cross-contamination and a sequencing artifact, a later analysis removed approximately 590 highly shared, low-generation-probability nucleotide sequences. In a later analysis, a clonal expansion index was calculated for each public chain from normalized within-repertoire ranks of inferred template counts. In a later analysis, generation probabilities were computed with a VDJ recombination model fitted to out-of-frame rearrangements, and the resulting probabilities were checked against IGoR. In a later analysis, TCR-TCR, TCR-HLA and TCR-CMV co-occurrence was scored with hypergeometric tests, and a repertoire-size bias correction was applied to TCR pairs. False discovery rates were estimated in a later analysis by permuting HLA or CMV assignments 20 times. In a later analysis, co-occurring TCRs were grouped using DBSCAN, and TCRdist sequence similarity was added for clustering within HLA-allele-positive subsets. Co-occurrence clustering excluded repertoires with fewer than 30,000 or more than 120,000 public chains, plus five with anomalous nucleotide sharing. TCRdb holds this immuneACCESS table with in-frame rearrangements only. Some clones are missing; in checked studies, unresolved V genes explain under half, and the rest has no known cause. V, J and clone size are taken as reported in that table, and D and trimming were inferred from the DNA itself. This sample has over 150,000 clones in its table, and 84% of those were observed once. 4% to 6% of the sample lies in the top ten.

The sequencing input was PBMCs. The chain was built from TRBV9 and TRBJ2-1; 8 bases in the junction line up with TRBD2. The receptor was isolated from a girl aged 10-17 years in good health and CMV-seropositive. Read as DNA, the sequence is TGTGCCAGCAGCGTAGCGGGGGGGACCTACAATGAGCAGTTCTTC. It translates as CASSVAGGTYNEQFF.